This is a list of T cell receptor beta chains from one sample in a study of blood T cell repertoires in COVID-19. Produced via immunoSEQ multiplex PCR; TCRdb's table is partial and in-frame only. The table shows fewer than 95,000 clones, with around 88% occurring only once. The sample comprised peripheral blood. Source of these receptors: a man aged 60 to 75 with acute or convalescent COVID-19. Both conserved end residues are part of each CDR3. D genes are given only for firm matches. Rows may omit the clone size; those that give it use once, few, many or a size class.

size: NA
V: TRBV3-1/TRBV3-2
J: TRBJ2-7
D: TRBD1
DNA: TGTGCCAGCAGCTCTCCGGGACAGGGATACGAGCAGTACTTC
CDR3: CASSSPGQGYEQYF

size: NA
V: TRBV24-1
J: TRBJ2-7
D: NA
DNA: TGTGCCACCAGTGATTTGAGACAGACCTACGAGCAGTACTTC
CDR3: CATSDLRQTYEQYF

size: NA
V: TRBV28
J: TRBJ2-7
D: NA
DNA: TGTGCCAGCAGTTTAGCGGGAACCTCCTACGAGCAGTACTTC
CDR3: CASSLAGTSYEQYF

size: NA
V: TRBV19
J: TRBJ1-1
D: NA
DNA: TGTGCCAGTAGTAATCAGGGGCTAACTGAAGCTTTCTTT
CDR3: CASSNQGLTEAFF

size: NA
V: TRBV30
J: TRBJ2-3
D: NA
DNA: TGTGCCCTGGGCCCTACGCAGTATTTT
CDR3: CALGPTQYF

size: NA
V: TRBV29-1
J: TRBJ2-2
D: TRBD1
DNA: TGCAGCGTTGGGACAGGGTCGGCCGGGGAGCTGTTTTTT
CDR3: CSVGTGSAGELFF

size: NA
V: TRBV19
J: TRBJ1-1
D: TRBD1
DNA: TGTGCCAGTGGCGGGCTGACAGGGATGAACACTGAAGCTTTCTTT
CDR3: CASGGLTGMNTEAFF

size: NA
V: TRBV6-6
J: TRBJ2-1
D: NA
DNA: TGTGCCAGCAGTCAACTCTCTTTTGATAGCGTCTACAATGAGCAGTTCTTC
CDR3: CASSQLSFDSVYNEQFF

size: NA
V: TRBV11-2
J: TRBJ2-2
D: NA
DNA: TGTGCCAGCAGCTTAGCACAGGGCGGCACCGGGGAGCTGTTTTTT
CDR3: CASSLAQGGTGELFF

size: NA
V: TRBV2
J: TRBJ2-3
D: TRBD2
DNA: TGTGCCAGCAGTGAGCTAGGCCAGCGGGGGGTCACAGATACGCAGTATTTT
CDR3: CASSELGQRGVTDTQYF

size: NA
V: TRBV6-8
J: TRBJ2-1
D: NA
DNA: TGTGCCAGCAGTATAGCCCGGAGGGCCTCCTACAATGAGCAGTTCTTC
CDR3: CASSIARRASYNEQFF

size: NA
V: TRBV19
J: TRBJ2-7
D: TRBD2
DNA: TGTGCCAGTAGTATCGCGGGAGGAACCTACGAGCAGTACTTC
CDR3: CASSIAGGTYEQYF

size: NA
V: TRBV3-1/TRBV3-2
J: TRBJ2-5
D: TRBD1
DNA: TGTGCCAGCAGACGACAGGGGTGGGAGACCCAGTACTTC
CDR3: CASRRQGWETQYF

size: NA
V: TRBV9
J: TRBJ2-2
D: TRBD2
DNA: TGTGCCAGCAGCGTAAGGACTAGTAACACCGGGGAGCTGTTTTTT
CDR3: CASSVRTSNTGELFF

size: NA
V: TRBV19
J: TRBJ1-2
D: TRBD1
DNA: TGTGCCAGTAGGCCTGACAGGGCTAACTATGGCTACACCTTC
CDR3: CASRPDRANYGYTF

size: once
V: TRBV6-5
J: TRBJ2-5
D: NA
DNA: TGTGCCAGCAGTTATCAGGGACTGGGGCAAGAGACCCAGTACTTC
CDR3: CASSYQGLGQETQYF

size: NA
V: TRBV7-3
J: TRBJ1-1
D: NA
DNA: TGTGCCAGCAGCCCCCCCGGGAGGGGAGAGACTGAAGCTTTCTTT
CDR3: CASSPPGRGETEAFF

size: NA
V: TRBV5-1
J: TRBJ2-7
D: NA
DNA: TGCGCCAGCAGGTCCGGGTTCTCTTTATCGGAGCAGTACTTC
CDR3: CASRSGFSLSEQYF

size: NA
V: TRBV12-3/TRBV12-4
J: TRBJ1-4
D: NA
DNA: TGTGCCAGCAGTTTGGTCGGCGGTGAAAAACTGTTTTTT
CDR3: CASSLVGGEKLFF

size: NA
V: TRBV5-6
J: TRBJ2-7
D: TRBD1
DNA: TGTGCCAGCAGCCCGACAGGGATCTACGAGCAGTACTTC
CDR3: CASSPTGIYEQYF

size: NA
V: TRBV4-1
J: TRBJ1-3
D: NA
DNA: TGCGCCAGCAGCCAAGGCTATGGAAACACCATATATTTT
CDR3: CASSQGYGNTIYF

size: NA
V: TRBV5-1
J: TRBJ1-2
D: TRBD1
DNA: TGCGCCAGCAGCTTGGTCCCAGGGGGAAACTATGGCTACACCTTC
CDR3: CASSLVPGGNYGYTF

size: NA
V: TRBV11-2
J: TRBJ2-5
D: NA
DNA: TGTGCCAGCAGCTACCAACAGGGTCGAGAGACCCAGTACTTC
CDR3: CASSYQQGRETQYF

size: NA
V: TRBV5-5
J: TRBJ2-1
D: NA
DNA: TGTGCCAGCAGCTTGCAGGGCGGTACTTCCTACAATGAGCAGTTCTTC
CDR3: CASSLQGGTSYNEQFF

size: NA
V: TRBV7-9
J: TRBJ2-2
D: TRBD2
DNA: TGTGCCAGCAGCCCGGGAGGGCGGAACACCGGGGAGCTGTTTTTT
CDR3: CASSPGGRNTGELFF

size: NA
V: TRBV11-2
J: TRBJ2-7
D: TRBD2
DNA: TGTGCCAGCAGCTTAGATCTACTAGCGGGACCCTACTCCTACGAGCAGTACTTC
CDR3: CASSLDLLAGPYSYEQYF